Listed below are T cell receptor beta chains from one sample, sequenced in a study of OX40 agonist ivuxolimab in advanced cancers. Some clones are missing from TCRdb's copy, which holds only in-frame ones; the method was immunoSEQ multiplex PCR. The sample includes fewer than 85,000 clones, 70% to 90% of them seen just once. Sample: CD4+ or CD8+ T cells sorted from blood, taken in a trial of the OX40 agonist ivuxolimab. Source of these receptors: an adult with an advanced solid tumor such as melanoma, head and neck, liver or kidney cancer. Both conserved end residues are part of each CDR3. Fields, in order: clone size, V gene, D gene, J gene, CDR3 protein, CDR3 DNA. The D gene is left open where the match is weak. Size tells how often a clone was seen (once, few, many) or the class of an expanded clone, and some rows leave it out.

abundance: .; v_gene: TRBV5-8; d_gene: .; j_gene: TRBJ2-3; CDR3aa: CASSFGGITDTQYF; CDR3nt: TGTGCCAGCAGCTTTGGCGGTATCACAGATACGCAGTATTTT
abundance: .; v_gene: TRBV2; d_gene: .; j_gene: TRBJ2-4; CDR3aa: CASGGTGAKNIQYF; CDR3nt: TGTGCGAGCGGGGGGACAGGGGCCAAAAACATTCAGTACTTC
abundance: .; v_gene: TRBV7-8; d_gene: .; j_gene: TRBJ1-1; CDR3aa: CASSLVDWNTEAFF; CDR3nt: TGTGCCAGCAGCTTAGTAGACTGGAACACTGAAGCTTTCTTT
abundance: .; v_gene: TRBV9; d_gene: .; j_gene: TRBJ1-6; CDR3aa: CASSSLTQGSPLHF; CDR3nt: TGTGCCAGCAGCTCCCTAACGCAAGGTTCACCCCTCCACTTT
abundance: .; v_gene: TRBV5-5; d_gene: .; j_gene: TRBJ1-4; CDR3aa: CASSLGQEKLFF; CDR3nt: TGTGCCAGCAGCTTGGGGCAGGAAAAACTGTTTTTT
abundance: .; v_gene: TRBV5-1; d_gene: TRBD1; j_gene: TRBJ2-2; CDR3aa: CASSFSGTGGTGELFF; CDR3nt: TGCGCCAGCAGCTTTTCCGGGACAGGGGGCACCGGGGAGCTGTTTTTT
abundance: .; v_gene: TRBV6-6; d_gene: .; j_gene: TRBJ1-6; CDR3aa: CASRNAELRDNSPLHF; CDR3nt: TGTGCCAGCAGGAACGCGGAACTTAGAGATAATTCACCCCTCCACTTT
abundance: .; v_gene: TRBV7-2; d_gene: .; j_gene: TRBJ2-7; CDR3aa: CASSLGGSKGQYF; CDR3nt: TGTGCCAGCAGCTTAGGCGGTTCCAAGGGGCAGTACTTC
abundance: .; v_gene: TRBV14; d_gene: .; j_gene: TRBJ2-1; CDR3aa: CASSPDALQRQFF; CDR3nt: TGTGCCAGCAGCCCTGACGCATTGCAAAGGCAGTTCTTC
abundance: .; v_gene: TRBV20-1; d_gene: .; j_gene: TRBJ1-2; CDR3aa: CSAADIYGYTF; CDR3nt: TGCAGTGCTGCGGACATCTATGGCTACACCTTC
abundance: once; v_gene: TRBV30; d_gene: .; j_gene: TRBJ2-2; CDR3aa: CAWGVVPTGELFF; CDR3nt: TGTGCCTGGGGCGTTGTGCCCACCGGGGAGCTGTTTTTT
abundance: .; v_gene: TRBV6-5; d_gene: .; j_gene: TRBJ1-5; CDR3aa: CASSAQQDSNQPQHF; CDR3nt: TGTGCCAGCAGTGCCCAACAAGATAGCAATCAGCCCCAGCATTTT
abundance: .; v_gene: TRBV10-3; d_gene: .; j_gene: TRBJ2-3; CDR3aa: CAISALPGGPDTQYF; CDR3nt: TGTGCCATCAGTGCCCTGCCGGGGGGCCCAGATACGCAGTATTTT
abundance: .; v_gene: TRBV7-2; d_gene: .; j_gene: TRBJ2-3; CDR3aa: CASSPSPWSTDTQYF; CDR3nt: TGTGCCAGCAGCCCCAGTCCCTGGAGCACAGATACGCAGTATTTT
abundance: .; v_gene: TRBV9; d_gene: TRBD1; j_gene: TRBJ2-7; CDR3aa: CASSAGGLGAYEQYF; CDR3nt: TGTGCCAGCAGTGCAGGGGGCTTGGGGGCCTACGAGCAGTACTTC
abundance: .; v_gene: TRBV11-2; d_gene: .; j_gene: TRBJ2-7; CDR3aa: CASSFTSTGEQYF; CDR3nt: TGTGCCAGCAGCTTTACTAGCACGGGGGAGCAGTACTTC
abundance: .; v_gene: TRBV18; d_gene: .; j_gene: TRBJ2-3; CDR3aa: CASSPPLPGGEQQYF; CDR3nt: TGTGCCAGCTCACCACCCCTTCCCGGGGGCGAGCAGCAGTATTTT
abundance: .; v_gene: TRBV2; d_gene: TRBD1; j_gene: TRBJ1-1; CDR3aa: CASSRDRDEAFF; CDR3nt: TGTGCCAGCAGCCGCGACAGGGATGAAGCTTTCTTT
abundance: .; v_gene: TRBV18; d_gene: TRBD1; j_gene: TRBJ2-2; CDR3aa: CASSRGTEYTGELFF; CDR3nt: TGTGCCAGCTCAAGAGGGACAGAATACACCGGGGAGCTGTTTTTT
abundance: .; v_gene: TRBV7-2; d_gene: TRBD1; j_gene: TRBJ1-6; CDR3aa: CASSSGQGYNSPLHF; CDR3nt: TGTGCCAGCAGCTCGGGACAGGGGTATAATTCACCCCTCCACTTT
abundance: .; v_gene: TRBV9; d_gene: .; j_gene: TRBJ2-1; CDR3aa: CASSPPGVWDEQFF; CDR3nt: TGTGCCAGCAGCCCCCCAGGGGTTTGGGATGAGCAGTTCTTC
abundance: .; v_gene: TRBV7-2; d_gene: TRBD1; j_gene: TRBJ1-2; CDR3aa: CASSGTGEGGYTF; CDR3nt: TGTGCCAGCAGCGGTACAGGGGAAGGAGGCTACACCTTC
abundance: few; v_gene: TRBV2; d_gene: .; j_gene: TRBJ1-1; CDR3aa: CASSARPGNTEAFF; CDR3nt: TGTGCCAGCAGTGCACGGCCGGGCAACACTGAAGCTTTCTTT
abundance: .; v_gene: TRBV7-8; d_gene: .; j_gene: TRBJ1-5; CDR3aa: CASSLALGPNQPQHF; CDR3nt: TGTGCCAGCAGCTTAGCTTTGGGGCCTAATCAGCCCCAGCATTTT
abundance: .; v_gene: TRBV5-8; d_gene: TRBD1; j_gene: TRBJ2-3; CDR3aa: CASSLKRQGRPTDTQYF; CDR3nt: TGTGCCAGCAGCTTAAAAAGACAGGGGCGGCCCACAGATACGCAGTATTTT
abundance: .; v_gene: TRBV7-8; d_gene: .; j_gene: TRBJ2-2; CDR3aa: CASSARFTGELFF; CDR3nt: TGTGCCAGCAGCGCCCGTTTTACCGGGGAGCTGTTTTTT
abundance: .; v_gene: TRBV7-2; d_gene: .; j_gene: TRBJ1-4; CDR3aa: CASSLNRIENNEKLFF; CDR3nt: TGTGCCAGCAGCCTCAACAGGATTGAGAATAATGAAAAACTGTTTTTT
abundance: .; v_gene: TRBV7-2; d_gene: .; j_gene: TRBJ2-2; CDR3aa: CASREGGSMNTGELFF; CDR3nt: TGTGCCAGCAGGGAAGGGGGATCCATGAACACCGGGGAGCTGTTTTTT
abundance: .; v_gene: TRBV5-8; d_gene: .; j_gene: TRBJ2-3; CDR3aa: CASTGRLNTDTQYF; CDR3nt: TGTGCCAGTACCGGCAGGCTTAACACAGATACGCAGTATTTT
abundance: once; v_gene: TRBV6-5; d_gene: TRBD1; j_gene: TRBJ1-5; CDR3aa: CASSYSGQGQPQHF; CDR3nt: TGTGCCAGCAGTTACTCGGGACAGGGTCAGCCCCAGCATTTT
abundance: .; v_gene: TRBV6-5; d_gene: .; j_gene: TRBJ1-1; CDR3aa: CASSSRSVANTEAFF; CDR3nt: TGTGCCAGCAGTTCTCGAAGCGTGGCGAACACTGAAGCTTTCTTT
abundance: .; v_gene: TRBV7-6; d_gene: .; j_gene: TRBJ2-7; CDR3aa: CASSFNEGGGVEQYF; CDR3nt: TGTGCCAGCAGCTTCAACGAGGGAGGCGGGGTCGAGCAGTACTTC
abundance: .; v_gene: TRBV25-1; d_gene: TRBD2; j_gene: TRBJ2-3; CDR3aa: CASGAGDLDTQYF; CDR3nt: TGTGCCAGCGGTGCGGGGGACTTGGATACGCAGTATTTT
abundance: .; v_gene: TRBV18; d_gene: .; j_gene: TRBJ1-1; CDR3aa: CASSPRGRGDTEAFF; CDR3nt: TGTGCCAGCTCACCCCGGGGTAGGGGGGACACTGAAGCTTTCTTT
abundance: .; v_gene: TRBV11-2; d_gene: .; j_gene: TRBJ1-3; CDR3aa: CASSWGLSSSGNTIYF; CDR3nt: TGTGCCAGCAGCTGGGGACTGTCGAGCTCTGGAAACACCATATATTTT
abundance: .; v_gene: TRBV5-8; d_gene: .; j_gene: TRBJ2-6; CDR3aa: CASSLNVHSGANVLTF; CDR3nt: TGTGCCAGCAGCTTAAACGTTCACTCTGGGGCCAACGTCCTGACTTTC
abundance: .; v_gene: TRBV9; d_gene: .; j_gene: TRBJ2-1; CDR3aa: CASSVGLGTIIPSYNEQFF; CDR3nt: TGTGCCAGCAGCGTAGGTTTGGGGACGATTATACCCTCCTACAATGAGCAGTTCTTC
abundance: .; v_gene: TRBV2; d_gene: TRBD2; j_gene: TRBJ2-5; CDR3aa: CASSRRRGSETQYF; CDR3nt: TGTGCCAGCAGCCGCCGGCGGGGGTCCGAGACCCAGTACTTC
abundance: .; v_gene: TRBV5-6; d_gene: TRBD1; j_gene: TRBJ1-3; CDR3aa: CASSSIQGHTIYF; CDR3nt: TGTGCCAGCAGCTCGATACAGGGGCACACCATATATTTT
abundance: .; v_gene: TRBV5-1; d_gene: .; j_gene: TRBJ2-5; CDR3aa: CASSSLGVAYQETQYF; CDR3nt: TGCGCCAGCAGCAGCCTCGGGGTTGCTTACCAAGAGACCCAGTACTTC
abundance: .; v_gene: TRBV7-9; d_gene: .; j_gene: TRBJ2-7; CDR3aa: CASSSWETSDEQYF; CDR3nt: TGTGCCAGCAGCTCCTGGGAGACCTCGGACGAGCAGTACTTC
abundance: .; v_gene: TRBV6-1; d_gene: .; j_gene: TRBJ2-1; CDR3aa: CAIDETQGYNEQFF; CDR3nt: TGTGCCATAGACGAGACCCAAGGATACAATGAGCAGTTCTTC
abundance: .; v_gene: TRBV28; d_gene: .; j_gene: TRBJ1-1; CDR3aa: CASSGGDNTEAFF; CDR3nt: TGTGCCAGCAGTGGGGGGGACAACACTGAAGCTTTCTTT
abundance: .; v_gene: TRBV2; d_gene: .; j_gene: TRBJ1-5; CDR3aa: CASSEGSGNQPQHF; CDR3nt: TGTGCCAGCAGTGAAGGCAGTGGCAATCAGCCCCAGCATTTT
abundance: few; v_gene: TRBV10-3; d_gene: TRBD1; j_gene: TRBJ2-4; CDR3aa: CAISENRDSGNIQYF; CDR3nt: TGTGCCATCAGTGAAAACCGGGACAGCGGAAACATTCAGTACTTC
abundance: .; v_gene: TRBV4-3; d_gene: .; j_gene: TRBJ1-4; CDR3aa: CASSQDRGASEKLFF; CDR3nt: TGCGCCAGCAGCCAAGATCGGGGGGCCAGTGAAAAACTGTTTTTT
abundance: once; v_gene: TRBV5-1; d_gene: .; j_gene: TRBJ1-5; CDR3aa: CASSPEGGVSNQPQHF; CDR3nt: TGCGCCAGCAGCCCCGAGGGAGGGGTGAGCAATCAGCCCCAGCATTTT
abundance: .; v_gene: TRBV11-2; d_gene: TRBD1; j_gene: TRBJ1-2; CDR3aa: CASSPGQGQGPNRDGYTF; CDR3nt: TGTGCCAGCAGCCCAGGACAGGGTCAAGGGCCGAACCGGGATGGCTACACCTTC
abundance: .; v_gene: TRBV11-2; d_gene: .; j_gene: TRBJ1-2; CDR3aa: CASSNDLNYGYTF; CDR3nt: TGTGCCAGCAGTAATGACCTTAACTATGGCTACACCTTC
abundance: .; v_gene: TRBV5-4; d_gene: TRBD1; j_gene: TRBJ2-1; CDR3aa: CASSLGQGIYNEQFF; CDR3nt: TGTGCCAGCAGCTTGGGACAGGGAATATACAATGAGCAGTTCTTC
abundance: few; v_gene: TRBV11-2; d_gene: .; j_gene: TRBJ1-3; CDR3aa: CASSPLPGSEKGNTIYF; CDR3nt: TGTGCCAGCAGCCCCTTACCCGGGTCGGAAAAGGGAAACACCATATATTTT
abundance: once; v_gene: TRBV10-3; d_gene: TRBD1; j_gene: TRBJ1-5; CDR3aa: CAISPQGAESNQPQHF; CDR3nt: TGTGCCATCAGCCCCCAGGGGGCAGAAAGCAATCAGCCCCAGCATTTT
abundance: .; v_gene: TRBV5-1; d_gene: .; j_gene: TRBJ1-5; CDR3aa: CASSPGTVVGQPQHF; CDR3nt: TGCGCCAGCAGCCCAGGGACGGTGGTTGGTCAGCCCCAGCATTTT
abundance: once; v_gene: TRBV11-2; d_gene: .; j_gene: TRBJ2-2; CDR3aa: CASSLLLSGELFF; CDR3nt: TGTGCCAGCAGCTTACTTTTGTCCGGGGAGCTGTTTTTT
abundance: .; v_gene: TRBV7-2; d_gene: TRBD2; j_gene: TRBJ2-3; CDR3aa: CASSSYLAGSTDTQYF; CDR3nt: TGTGCCAGCAGCTCGTATCTAGCGGGAAGCACAGATACGCAGTATTTT
abundance: once; v_gene: TRBV7-2; d_gene: TRBD1; j_gene: TRBJ1-2; CDR3aa: CASSWGQGPNYGYTF; CDR3nt: TGTGCCAGCAGCTGGGGACAGGGCCCAAACTATGGCTACACCTTC
abundance: .; v_gene: TRBV25-1; d_gene: TRBD1; j_gene: TRBJ2-3; CDR3aa: CASANRGRGTDTQYF; CDR3nt: TGTGCCAGCGCTAACAGGGGGAGAGGCACAGATACGCAGTATTTT
abundance: .; v_gene: TRBV4-3; d_gene: TRBD2; j_gene: TRBJ2-3; CDR3aa: CASSQVQPTSGRTDTQYF; CDR3nt: TGCGCCAGCAGCCAAGTCCAGCCTACTAGCGGACGCACAGATACGCAGTATTTT
abundance: .; v_gene: TRBV18; d_gene: .; j_gene: TRBJ1-3; CDR3aa: CASSPRGPNPSGNTIYF; CDR3nt: TGTGCCAGCTCACCACGGGGTCCCAATCCCTCTGGAAACACCATATATTTT
abundance: .; v_gene: TRBV6-1; d_gene: .; j_gene: TRBJ1-5; CDR3aa: CASSEGYSNQPQHF; CDR3nt: TGTGCCAGCAGTGAAGGCTACAGCAATCAGCCCCAGCATTTT